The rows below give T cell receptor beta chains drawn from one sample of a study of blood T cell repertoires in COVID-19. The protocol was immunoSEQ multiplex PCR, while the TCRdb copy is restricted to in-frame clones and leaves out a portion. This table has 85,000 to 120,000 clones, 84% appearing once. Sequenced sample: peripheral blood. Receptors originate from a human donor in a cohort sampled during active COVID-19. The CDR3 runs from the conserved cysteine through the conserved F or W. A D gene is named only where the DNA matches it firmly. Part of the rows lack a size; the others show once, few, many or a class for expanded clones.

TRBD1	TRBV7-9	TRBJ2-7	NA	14	CASGPSTGSSEQYF	TGTGCCAGCGGCCCGTCGACAGGGAGTTCCGAGCAGTACTTC
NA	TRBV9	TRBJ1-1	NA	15	CASSVAVRGNTEAFF	TGTGCCAGCAGCGTAGCTGTCAGGGGGAACACTGAAGCTTTCTTT
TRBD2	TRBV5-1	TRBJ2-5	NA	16	CASSLGASGGQETQYF	TGCGCCAGCAGCTTGGGGGCTAGCGGGGGGCAAGAGACCCAGTACTTC
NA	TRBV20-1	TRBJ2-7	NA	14	CSASRTASSYEQYF	TGCAGTGCTAGTCGGACAGCCAGCTCCTACGAGCAGTACTTC
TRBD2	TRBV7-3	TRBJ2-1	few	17	CASSLRSGGSSYNEQFF	TGTGCCAGCAGCCTGCGTAGCGGGGGGAGCTCCTACAATGAGCAGTTCTTC
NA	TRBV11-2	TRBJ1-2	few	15	CASRLTGGNNYGYTF	TGTGCCAGCAGGCTGACTGGGGGGAATAACTATGGCTACACCTTC
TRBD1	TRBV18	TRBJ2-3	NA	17	CASSPQRTGVRTDTQYF	TGTGCCAGCTCACCTCAGCGGACAGGGGTTCGCACAGATACGCAGTATTTT
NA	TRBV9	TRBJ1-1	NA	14	CASSVAQAATEAFF	TGTGCCAGCAGCGTCGCCCAGGCCGCCACTGAAGCTTTCTTT
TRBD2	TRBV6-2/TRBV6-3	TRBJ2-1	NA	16	CASSSSLAGFYNEQFF	TGTGCCAGCAGTTCGTCCCTAGCGGGGTTTTACAATGAGCAGTTCTTC
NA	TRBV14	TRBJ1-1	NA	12	CASGRRYTEAFF	TGTGCCAGCGGGCGCAGGTACACTGAAGCTTTCTTT
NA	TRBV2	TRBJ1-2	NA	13	CASAQGFGYGYTF	TGTGCCAGCGCTCAGGGGTTCGGGTATGGCTACACCTTC
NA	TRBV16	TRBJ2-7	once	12	CASSQGPREQYF	TGTGCCAGCAGCCAAGGGCCGCGTGAGCAGTACTTC
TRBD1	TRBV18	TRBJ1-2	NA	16	CASSPSRTGANYGYTF	TGTGCCAGCTCACCCTCCCGGACAGGAGCGAACTATGGCTACACCTTC
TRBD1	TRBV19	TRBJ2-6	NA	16	CASSPLTGSGANVLTF	TGTGCCAGTAGTCCGTTGACAGGGTCCGGGGCCAACGTCCTGACTTTC
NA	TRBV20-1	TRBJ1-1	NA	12	CSASLGGTEAFF	TGCAGTGCTAGTCTGGGGGGCACTGAAGCTTTCTTT
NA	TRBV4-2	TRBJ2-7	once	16	CASSQTHGGTVREQYF	TGTGCCAGCAGCCAAACCCACGGCGGGACCGTGAGGGAGCAGTACTTC
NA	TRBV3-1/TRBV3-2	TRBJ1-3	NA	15	CASSPGMGPGNTIYF	TGTGCCAGCAGCCCGGGTATGGGGCCTGGAAACACCATATATTTT
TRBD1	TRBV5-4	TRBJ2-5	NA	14	CASSSGQSQETQYF	TGTGCCAGCAGCTCGGGACAGAGCCAAGAGACCCAGTACTTC
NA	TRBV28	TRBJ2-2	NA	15	CASSPTRGHAGELFF	TGTGCCAGCAGCCCAACCCGGGGTCACGCCGGGGAGCTGTTTTTT
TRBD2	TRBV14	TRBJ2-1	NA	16	CASSHQGLAGAGEQFF	TGTGCCAGCAGCCACCAGGGACTAGCGGGGGCGGGTGAGCAGTTCTTC
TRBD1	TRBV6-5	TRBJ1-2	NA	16	CASSYSRTGGNYGYTF	TGTGCCAGCAGTTACTCGAGGACAGGGGGCAACTATGGCTACACCTTC
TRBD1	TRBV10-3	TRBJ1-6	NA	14	CAISGQGGNSPLHF	TGTGCCATCAGTGGCCAGGGGGGTAATTCACCCCTCCACTTT
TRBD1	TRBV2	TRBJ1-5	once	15	CASSEGGTGNQPQHF	TGTGCCAGCAGTGAGGGGGGGACAGGGAATCAGCCCCAGCATTTT
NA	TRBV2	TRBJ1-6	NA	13	CASSEGSGSPLHF	TGTGCCAGCAGTGAAGGTTCAGGTTCACCCCTCCACTTT
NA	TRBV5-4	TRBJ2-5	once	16	CASSASWAGLSETQYF	TGTGCCAGCAGCGCCTCGTGGGCGGGGCTTAGTGAGACCCAGTACTTC
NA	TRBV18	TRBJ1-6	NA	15	CASSQTGLVDSPLHF	TGTGCCAGCTCACAGACGGGACTTGTAGATTCACCCCTCCACTTT
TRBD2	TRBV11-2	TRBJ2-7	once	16	CASSHNPPAGGYEQYF	TGTGCCAGCAGCCACAACCCCCCAGCGGGGGGTTACGAGCAGTACTTC
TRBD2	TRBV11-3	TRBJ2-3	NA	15	CASSPGLARADTQYF	TGTGCCAGCAGTCCGGGACTAGCTAGGGCAGATACGCAGTATTTT
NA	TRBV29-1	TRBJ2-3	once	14	CSVLRTASTDTQYF	TGCAGCGTGCTTCGGACAGCAAGCACAGATACGCAGTATTTT
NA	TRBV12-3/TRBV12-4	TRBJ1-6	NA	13	CASSFNYNSPLHF	TGTGCCAGCAGTTTCAACTATAATTCACCCCTCCACTTT
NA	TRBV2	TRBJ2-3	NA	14	CASRPGHPADTQYF	TGTGCCAGCAGACCGGGACACCCAGCAGATACGCAGTATTTT
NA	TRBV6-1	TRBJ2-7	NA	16	CASSEAKGGATYEQYF	TGTGCCAGCAGTGAAGCTAAGGGGGGGGCTACCTACGAGCAGTACTTC
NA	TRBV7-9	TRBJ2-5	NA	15	CASSLPRTVGETQYF	TGTGCCAGCAGCTTACCCAGGACAGTGGGGGAGACCCAGTACTTC
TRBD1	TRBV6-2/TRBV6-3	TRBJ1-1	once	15	CASSTLRQGNTEAFF	TGTGCCAGCAGCACCCTAAGACAGGGTAACACTGAAGCTTTCTTT
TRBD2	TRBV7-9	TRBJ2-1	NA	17	CASSLEVSSGGVVEQFF	TGTGCCAGCAGCTTAGAAGTCTCTAGCGGGGGGGTTGTTGAGCAGTTCTTC
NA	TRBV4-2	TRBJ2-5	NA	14	CASSQALAEETQYF	TGTGCCAGCAGCCAAGCCTTAGCGGAAGAGACCCAGTACTTC
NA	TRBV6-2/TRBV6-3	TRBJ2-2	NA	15	CASSTQTAFGGELFF	TGTGCCAGCAGTACTCAGACAGCTTTTGGCGGGGAGCTGTTTTTT
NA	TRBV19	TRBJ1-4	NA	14	CASSQGFTNEKLFF	TGTGCCAGTAGCCAGGGGTTTACTAATGAAAAACTGTTTTTT
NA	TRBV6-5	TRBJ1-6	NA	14	CASRVTGQNSPLHF	TGTGCCAGCAGAGTAACAGGGCAAAATTCACCCCTCCACTTT
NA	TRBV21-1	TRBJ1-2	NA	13	CASSKDRVQRYTF	TGTGCCAGCAGCAAAGACAGGGTACAGCGCTACACCTTC
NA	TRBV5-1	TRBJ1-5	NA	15	CASSLDGQTNQPQHF	TGCGCCAGCAGCTTGGATGGACAGACCAATCAGCCCCAGCATTTT
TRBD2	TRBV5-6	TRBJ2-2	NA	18	CASSLALVAGLPTGELFF	TGTGCCAGCAGCTTGGCCCTGGTAGCGGGGTTGCCGACCGGGGAGCTGTTTTTT
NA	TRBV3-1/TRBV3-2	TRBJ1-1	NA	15	CASSHLGGWDTEAFF	TGTGCCAGCAGCCACCTCGGGGGTTGGGACACTGAAGCTTTCTTT
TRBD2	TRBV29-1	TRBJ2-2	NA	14	CSGGGGEGTGELFF	TGCAGCGGGGGCGGCGGGGAGGGCACCGGGGAGCTGTTTTTT
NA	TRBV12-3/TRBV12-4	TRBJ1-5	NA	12	CASSRGAQPQHF	TGTGCCAGCAGTAGGGGTGCTCAGCCCCAGCATTTT
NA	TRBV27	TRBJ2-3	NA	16	CASSLFSRRNRDTQYF	TGTGCCAGCAGTTTATTTTCTAGGCGTAATAGGGATACGCAGTATTTT
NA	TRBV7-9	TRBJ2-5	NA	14	CASSLARQKETQYF	TGTGCCAGCAGCTTAGCGCGGCAGAAAGAGACCCAGTACTTC
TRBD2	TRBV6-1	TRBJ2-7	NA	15	CASSEAERGVGEQYF	TGTGCCAGCAGTGAAGCGGAGCGGGGGGTGGGTGAGCAGTACTTC
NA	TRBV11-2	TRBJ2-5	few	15	CASSPTGGVGETQYF	TGTGCCAGCAGCCCTACCGGGGGTGTGGGTGAGACCCAGTACTTC
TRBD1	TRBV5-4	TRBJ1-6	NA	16	CASSPRQGEVNSPLHF	TGTGCCAGCAGCCCGCGACAGGGGGAGGTTAATTCACCCCTCCACTTT
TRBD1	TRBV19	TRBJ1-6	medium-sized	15	CASSRAGGSGSPLHF	TGTGCCAGTAGTAGGGCAGGGGGCTCTGGGTCACCCCTCCACTTT
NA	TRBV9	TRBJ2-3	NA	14	CASSVTQRVDTQYF	TGTGCCAGCAGCGTAACCCAGAGGGTCGATACGCAGTATTTT
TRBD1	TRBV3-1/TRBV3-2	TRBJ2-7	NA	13	CASSRTGSYEQYF	TGTGCCAGCAGCCGGACAGGGAGCTACGAGCAGTACTTC
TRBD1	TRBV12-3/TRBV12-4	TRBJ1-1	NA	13	CASTRTGRVEAFF	TGTGCCAGCACCCGGACAGGGAGGGTGGAAGCTTTCTTT